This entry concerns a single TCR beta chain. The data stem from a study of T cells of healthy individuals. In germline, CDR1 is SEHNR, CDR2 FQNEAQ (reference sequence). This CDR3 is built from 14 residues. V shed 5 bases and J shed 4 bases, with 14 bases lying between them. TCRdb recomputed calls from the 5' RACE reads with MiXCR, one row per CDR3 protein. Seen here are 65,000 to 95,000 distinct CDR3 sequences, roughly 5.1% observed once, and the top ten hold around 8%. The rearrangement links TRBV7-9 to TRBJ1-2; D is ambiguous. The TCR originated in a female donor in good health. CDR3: CASSLDSRSYGYTF. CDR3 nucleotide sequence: TGTGCCAGCAGCCTGGACTCTAGGTCCTATGGCTACACCTTC.